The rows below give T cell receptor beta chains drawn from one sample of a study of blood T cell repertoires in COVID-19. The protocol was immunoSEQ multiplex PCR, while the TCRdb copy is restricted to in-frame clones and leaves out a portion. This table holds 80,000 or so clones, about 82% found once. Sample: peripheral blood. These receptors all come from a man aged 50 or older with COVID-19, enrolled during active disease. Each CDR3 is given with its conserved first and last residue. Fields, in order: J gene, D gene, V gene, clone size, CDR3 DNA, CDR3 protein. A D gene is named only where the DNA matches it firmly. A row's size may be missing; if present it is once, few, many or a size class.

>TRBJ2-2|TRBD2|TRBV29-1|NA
TGCAGCGGGACTAGTTGGTCCGGGGAGCTGTTTTTT
CSGTSWSGELFF
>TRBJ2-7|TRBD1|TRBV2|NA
TGTGCCAGCAGAGCCCGCCCGGGACAGGGGGCTCAGGGGCAGTACTTC
CASRARPGQGAQGQYF
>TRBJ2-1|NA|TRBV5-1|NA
TGCGCCAGCAGCTTGACCGGGGACTCGCACAATGAGCAGTTCTTC
CASSLTGDSHNEQFF
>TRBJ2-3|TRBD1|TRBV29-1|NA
TGCAGCGTTGCCCGGACAGGATTTAGCCCAGATACGCAGTATTTT
CSVARTGFSPDTQYF
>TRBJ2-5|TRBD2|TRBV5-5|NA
TGTGCCAGCAGCCCGCTAACTAGCGGGTTCCAAGAGACCCAGTACTTC
CASSPLTSGFQETQYF
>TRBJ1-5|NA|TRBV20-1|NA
TGCAGTGCCAGTTGGGGGGTAGAACAGCCCCAGCATTTT
CSASWGVEQPQHF
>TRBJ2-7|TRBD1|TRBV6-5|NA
TGTGCCAGCAGTCCCGGGACAGACAACTACGAGCAGTACTTC
CASSPGTDNYEQYF
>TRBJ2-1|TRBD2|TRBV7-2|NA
TGTGCCAGCAGTCCCGTGCTAGCGGGAGTTTTGAATGAGCAGTTCTTC
CASSPVLAGVLNEQFF
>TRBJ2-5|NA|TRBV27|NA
TGTGCCAGCAGTCCCCAGAGGGCCCCCCCGGCCCAGTACTTC
CASSPQRAPPAQYF
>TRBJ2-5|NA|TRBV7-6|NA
TGTGCCAGCAGCTTAAGTGCTAGCGGAGGGGGGGAGACCCAGTACTTC
CASSLSASGGGETQYF
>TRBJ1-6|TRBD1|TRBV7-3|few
TGTGCCAGCAGCTTAGGGCCCGGGACAGGGACGTCACCCCTCCACTTT
CASSLGPGTGTSPLHF
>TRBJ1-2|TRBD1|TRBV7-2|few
TGTGCCAGCAGCCGACAGGGGGGCTATGGCTACACCTTC
CASSRQGGYGYTF
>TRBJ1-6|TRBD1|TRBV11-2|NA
TGTGCCAGCAGCTCGGACAGGGGCAGGAGCTCCTATAATTCACCCCTCCACTTT
CASSSDRGRSSYNSPLHF
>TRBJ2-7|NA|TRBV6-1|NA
TGTGCCAGCAGTGAAGACCAGGGCAGCTCCTACGAGCAGTACTTC
CASSEDQGSSYEQYF
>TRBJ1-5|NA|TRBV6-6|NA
TGTGCCAGCAGCTGGCGCCCGGGGGGGAGCAATCAGCCCCAGCATTTT
CASSWRPGGSNQPQHF
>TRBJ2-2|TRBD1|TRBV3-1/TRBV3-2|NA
TGTGCCAGCAGCCAACCCGGGACAGGGCACGTAGGCGAGCTGTTTTTT
CASSQPGTGHVGELFF
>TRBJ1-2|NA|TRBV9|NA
TGTGCCAGCAGCGTAGGCGGGGGGTCCTATGGCTACACCTTC
CASSVGGGSYGYTF
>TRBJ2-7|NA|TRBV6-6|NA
TGTGCCAGCAGACGACTAGAGGGGGTTACCTACGAGCAGTACTTC
CASRRLEGVTYEQYF
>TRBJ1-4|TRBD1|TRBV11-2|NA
TGTGCCAGCAGCCTCCGACAGGGTACTAAACTGTTTTTT
CASSLRQGTKLFF
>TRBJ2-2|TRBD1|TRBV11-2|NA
TGTGCCAGCAGCTACAGGGGGACCGGGGAGCTGTTTTTT
CASSYRGTGELFF
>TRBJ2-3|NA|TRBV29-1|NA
TGCAGCGTTGAAACGGGAGATACGCAGTATTTT
CSVETGDTQYF
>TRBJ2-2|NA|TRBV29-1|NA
TGCAGCGCCCGCGGAAACACCGGGGAGCTGTTTTTT
CSARGNTGELFF
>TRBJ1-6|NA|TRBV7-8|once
TGTGCCAGCAGCTTAGGGGGGACACGGAATTCACCCCTCCACTTT
CASSLGGTRNSPLHF
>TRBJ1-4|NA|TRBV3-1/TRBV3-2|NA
TGTGCCAGCAGCCCCCTTCCGGGTGAAAAACTGTTTTTT
CASSPLPGEKLFF
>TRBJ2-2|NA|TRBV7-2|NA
TGTGCCAGCAGCTTAAGCGTCGGCACCGGGGAGCTGTTTTTT
CASSLSVGTGELFF
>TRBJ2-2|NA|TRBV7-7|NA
TGTGCTAGCAGCTTAGCCTTAGCGAGGGTGAACACCGGGGAGCTGTTTTTT
CASSLALARVNTGELFF
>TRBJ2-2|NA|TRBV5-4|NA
TGTGCCAGCAGCCCCGGTCGGGACACCGGGGAGCTGTTTTTT
CASSPGRDTGELFF
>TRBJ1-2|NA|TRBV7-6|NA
TGTGCCAGCAGCTTACCGGAGGGGACCGACATCTATGGCTACACCTTC
CASSLPEGTDIYGYTF
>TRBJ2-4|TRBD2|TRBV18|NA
TGTGCCAGCTCACCCCCTGGACTAGCGGGTCCCAGGGACTTC
CASSPPGLAGPRDF